The subject of this entry is one TCR beta chain. Its cognate antigen has yet to be identified. It has no much larger one-base neighbor in the sample; base qualities were not kept. For sequencing of the TCRbeta CDR3 region, genomic DNA was extracted from the sorted cells. The immunoSEQ Assay was used for sequencing of TCRbeta CDR3 regions. Drawn from immuneACCESS, this table holds only the in-frame rearrangements with V and J called that TCRdb kept. Clones are partly lost; checked studies trace under half to an unresolved V gene and leave the rest unexplained. This sample lists 45,000 to 60,000 clones; approximately 89% were detected once. The top ten clonotypes cover 6% to 7% of the sample. This entry belongs to a study of OX40 agonist ivuxolimab in advanced cancers. Context from the whole study: The costimulatory receptor OX40 (CD134) was targeted by ivuxolimab, a fully human IgG2 agonistic monoclonal antibody. The point of sequencing TCRbeta in the periphery was to test whether ivuxolimab changed TCR sequence diversity and drove clonal T-cell expansion. In the dose-escalation cohort, around four fifths of patients were male, and the mean age was approximately 60 years, with a range of 23 to 79. Intravenous ivuxolimab was administered to patients every 2 weeks at six dose levels: 0.01, 0.1, 0.3, 1.5, 3 and 10 mg/kg. Prior anti-PD-1, anti-PD-L1 or anti-CTLA-4 therapy was permitted, and checkpoint inhibitors had been received by about 44% of dose-escalation patients. Of the approximately 50 patients in dose escalation, some 19 had hepatocellular carcinoma, roughly 15 had melanoma, 9 had renal cell carcinoma and 9 had head and neck cancer. Three dose-escalation patients achieved partial responses, one with hepatocellular carcinoma and two with cutaneous melanoma. The paper covers the monotherapy dose-escalation part of the phase I ivuxolimab trial, which included N ≈ 54 patients.

Via the germline V gene (reference sequence), CDR1 is PRHDT and CDR2 FYEKMQ. V loses 6 bases at its end and J loses 6 bases; junction bases beyond the gene matches: 11. The CDR3 contains 16 residues, cysteine and phenylalanine counted. Only the CDR3 DNA stays, 48 bases, in frame from base 1. Study-level results and caveats: Clonal expansion of both CD4+ and CD8+ blood T cells was observed from baseline to week 6 at doses 0.1 to 3.0 mg/kg. Low levels of normalized T-cell clonal expansion were also shown by some nonresponding patients. In partial responders in the 0.1-3.0 mg/kg groups, normalized peripheral clonal expansion was found to be among the lowest, especially among CD8+ T cells. The antigen specificity of the clonally expanded peripheral T cells was not determined. After ivuxolimab, expanded clones were on average more numerous among CD8+ T cells than among CD4+ T cells.

Patients with autoimmune disease history or receiving systemic immunosuppression were excluded from the trial. In every dose cohort, peripheral blood was drawn for TCR sequencing at baseline, cycle 4 day 1, and cycle 7 day 1. Samples were obtained from an open-label, multicenter, first-in-human phase I dose-escalation trial of ivuxolimab. Adults with locally advanced or metastatic melanoma, renal cell, hepatocellular, or head and neck squamous cell carcinoma were enrolled in the trial. Before TCR sequencing, CD4+ T cells and CD8+ T cells were sorted from peripheral blood as separate populations. Recombination connected TRBV13 to TRBJ1-2; TRBD1 fits 12 bases in the junction. The TCR was taken from an adult with an advanced solid tumor such as melanoma, head and neck, liver or kidney cancer. The specimen was CD4+ or CD8+ T cells sorted from blood, collected in a trial of the OX40 agonist ivuxolimab. CDR3 reads: CASSGPSGTGGDGYTF. The nucleotides are TGTGCCAGCAGTGGACCCAGCGGGACAGGGGGCGATGGCTACACCTTC.